The rows below give T cell receptor beta chains drawn from one sample of a study of T cells in localized non-small cell lung cancer. Data came from immunoSEQ multiplex PCR; TCRdb stores just in-frame clones and leaves some out. The sample contains about 48,000 clones, 60% to 85% of which appear only once. The specimen comprised peripheral blood, sampled before any cancer treatment. All receptors come from a man aged 40-75 years with stage I squamous cell lung carcinoma. CDR3s include the opening cysteine and the closing phenylalanine or tryptophan. The D gene is left open where the match is weak. Expanded clones are given a class, and other clones once, few, many or no size at all.

TGTGCCAGCTCACCAACAAGGACAGGGACCTCCACAGATACGCAGTATTTT | CASSPTRTGTSTDTQYF | TRBD1 | TRBJ2-3 | TRBV18 | NA
TGTGCCCGTGGGACAGTCAATGAGCAGTTCTTC | CARGTVNEQFF | TRBD1 | TRBJ2-1 | TRBV30 | once
TGTGCCAGCAGTGTGTACGGTTCGTACGAGCAGTACTTC | CASSVYGSYEQYF | NA | TRBJ2-7 | TRBV25-1 | NA
TGTGCCAGCAGCTTAAACGGGGGAACTAACTATGGCTACACCTTC | CASSLNGGTNYGYTF | NA | TRBJ1-2 | TRBV7-3 | NA
TGTGCCAGCAGTGTGACAGGGGGCGGGAATCAGCCCCAGCATTTT | CASSVTGGGNQPQHF | TRBD1 | TRBJ1-5 | TRBV6-1 | NA
TGTGCCAGCAGTTTAAGACAGCCCAATTCACCCCTCCACTTT | CASSLRQPNSPLHF | NA | TRBJ1-6 | TRBV28 | NA
TGTGCCAGCAGCTCTCATGACAGGGCGTCGAATTCACCCCTCCACTTT | CASSSHDRASNSPLHF | TRBD1 | TRBJ1-6 | TRBV28 | NA
TGTGCCAGCAGTCTTTCGACTCGCACTGAAGCTTTCTTT | CASSLSTRTEAFF | NA | TRBJ1-1 | TRBV14 | few
TGTGCCAGCAGCCACCGGGACTCCAGAGAAAAACTGTTTTTT | CASSHRDSREKLFF | NA | TRBJ1-4 | TRBV6-5 | NA
TGTGCCAGCAGCTTACGTCAGGGGGCCTCCCATGGCTACACCTTC | CASSLRQGASHGYTF | TRBD1 | TRBJ1-2 | TRBV7-9 | NA
TGTGCCATCACCACTACCACCGGGGAGCTGTTTTTT | CAITTTTGELFF | NA | TRBJ2-2 | TRBV10-3 | NA
TGTGCCAGCAGCTTAGCTCCCGATGAGCAGTTCTTC | CASSLAPDEQFF | NA | TRBJ2-1 | TRBV11-2 | few
TGTGCCAGCTGGTCAGCGGGGTCGGGGGATACGCAGTATTTT | CASWSAGSGDTQYF | TRBD2 | TRBJ2-3 | TRBV6-1 | NA
TGCGCCAGCAGCTTAGGTGGTAGGTCCTATAATTCACCCCTCCACTTT | CASSLGGRSYNSPLHF | NA | TRBJ1-6 | TRBV5-1 | NA
TGTGCCAGCAGCTTTGGGGACAGGCGAGACTCACCGGGCTACACCTTC | CASSFGDRRDSPGYTF | TRBD1 | TRBJ1-2 | TRBV7-9 | NA
TGTGCCAGCAGGCCCTTAGGGTCAACTAATGAAAAACTGTTTTTT | CASRPLGSTNEKLFF | NA | TRBJ1-4 | TRBV28 | NA
TGTGCCAGCAGAAAAACAGGGGGCTACGAGCAGTACTTC | CASRKTGGYEQYF | TRBD1 | TRBJ2-7 | TRBV5-6 | NA
TGTGCCAGCAGCCAAGAAGGAGAGGGGGTCTCCTATGGCTACACCTTC | CASSQEGEGVSYGYTF | NA | TRBJ1-2 | TRBV4-2 | NA
TGTGCCAGCACCGGCCCGGGCGGTCAGCCCCAGCATTTT | CASTGPGGQPQHF | NA | TRBJ1-5 | TRBV28 | NA
TGTGCCAGCAGCTTAGCGCTGACCGGGGAGCTGTTTTTT | CASSLALTGELFF | NA | TRBJ2-2 | TRBV7-9 | few
TGTGCCAGTAGTGACCCCGGGACAGGGGGCTTCGGCTACACCTTC | CASSDPGTGGFGYTF | TRBD1 | TRBJ1-2 | TRBV19 | NA
TGTGCCAGCTCCCCGACAGCTAGTGCTGAAGCTTTCTTT | CASSPTASAEAFF | NA | TRBJ1-1 | TRBV6-5 | NA
TGTGCCTGGAGTGTTGGATCCTATAATTCACCCCTCCACTTT | CAWSVGSYNSPLHF | NA | TRBJ1-6 | TRBV30 | once
TGTGCCAGCAGCTTAGCCCACGGGATAGATACGCAGTATTTT | CASSLAHGIDTQYF | NA | TRBJ2-3 | TRBV7-8 | NA